This T cell receptor (beta chain) was obtained from a study of regulatory T cells in long-lasting Graves disease. Study results and limitations: Persistent disease was characterized by preferential usage of TRBV28, TRBJ1-2 and TRBJ2-5.

About this clonotype itself: The target antigen is unknown.

CDR3 regions were amplified by Arm-PCR using iRepertoire HTBI primers to build TCR beta libraries. TCRdb recomputed calls from the multiplex PCR reads with MiXCR, one row per CDR3 protein. The sample has roughly 430,000 distinct CDR3 sequences, roughly 15% seen once. Time point reported: newly diagnosed GD, antithyroid drugs for less than 3 months. Researchers made the TCR library from RNA that was extracted from PBMCs. Germline CDR1 reads SGHNT; CDR2 reads YYREEE (reference sequence). V lost 3 bases, J lost 2 bases, and 5 bases stayed unmatched. The CDR3 consists of 15 residues. A further study also used this sample, focusing on T cells in Graves' hyperthyroidism and ophthalmopathy.

This specimen consisted of peripheral blood mononuclear cells (PBMCs), obtained at new diagnosis, from a patient treated with antithyroid drugs. This sequence was found in a woman in her twenties or thirties with Graves disease. The V and J genes are TRBV5-4 and TRBJ2-5, with 9 bases identical to TRBD1. The CDR3 region has the DNA TGTGCCAGCAGCTACGACAGGGGGTTACAAGAGACCCAGTACTTC. Translated: CASSYDRGLQETQYF.